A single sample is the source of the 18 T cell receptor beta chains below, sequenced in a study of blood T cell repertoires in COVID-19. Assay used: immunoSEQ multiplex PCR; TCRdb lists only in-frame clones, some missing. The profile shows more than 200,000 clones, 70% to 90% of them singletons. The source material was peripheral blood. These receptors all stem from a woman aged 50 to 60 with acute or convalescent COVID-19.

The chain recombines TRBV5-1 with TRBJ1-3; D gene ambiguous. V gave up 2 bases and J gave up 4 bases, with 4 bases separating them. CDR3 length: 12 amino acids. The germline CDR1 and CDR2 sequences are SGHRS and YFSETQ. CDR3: CASSFEGNTIYF. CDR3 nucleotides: TGCGCCAGCAGCTTTGAGGGAAACACCATATATTTT.

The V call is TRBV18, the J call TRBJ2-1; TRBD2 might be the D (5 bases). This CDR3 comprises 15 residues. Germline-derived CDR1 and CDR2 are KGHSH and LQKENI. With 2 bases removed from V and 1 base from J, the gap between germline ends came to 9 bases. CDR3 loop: CASSPGLNSYNEQFF. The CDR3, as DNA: TGTGCCAGCTCACCAGGACTTAATTCCTACAATGAGCAGTTCTTC. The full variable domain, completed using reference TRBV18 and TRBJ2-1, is NAGVMQNPRHLVRRRGQEARLRCSPMKGHSHVYWYRQLPEEGLKFMVYLQKENIIDESGMPKERFSAEFPKEGPSILRIQQVVRGDSAAYFCASSPGLNSYNEQFFGPGTRLTVL.

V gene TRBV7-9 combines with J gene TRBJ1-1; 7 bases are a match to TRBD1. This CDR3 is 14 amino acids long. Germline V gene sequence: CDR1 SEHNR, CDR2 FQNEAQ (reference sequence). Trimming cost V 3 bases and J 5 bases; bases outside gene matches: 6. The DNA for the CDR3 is TGTGCCAGCAGCTTTGAGACAGGGTGGACTGAAGCTTTCTTT. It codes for CASSFETGWTEAFF.

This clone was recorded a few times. CDR3 coding DNA: TGTGCCAGCAGCATATACGGACAGGCAAACTATGGCTACACCTTC. Its protein product is CASSIYGQANYGYTF. The chain has TRBV7-9 and TRBJ1-2; TRBD1 matches 7 bases. Trimming cost V 5 bases and J 2 bases; bases outside gene matches: 8. Germline-derived CDR1 and CDR2 are SEHNR and FQNEAQ (reference sequence). The CDR3 spans 15 residues. Drawing the rest from reference TRBV7-9 and TRBJ1-2, the complete variable domain is DTGVSQNPRHKITKRGQNVTFRCDPISEHNRLYWYRQTLGQGPEFLTYFQNEAQLEKSRLLSDRFSAERPKGSFSTLEIQRTEQGDSAMYLCASSIYGQANYGYTFGSGTRLTVV.

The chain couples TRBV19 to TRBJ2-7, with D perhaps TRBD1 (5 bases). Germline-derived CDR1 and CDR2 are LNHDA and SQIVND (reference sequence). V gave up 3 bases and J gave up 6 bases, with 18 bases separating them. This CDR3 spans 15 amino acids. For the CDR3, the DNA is TGTGCCAGTAGTATCGAAGAATCCAGGGCGGTCGAGCAGTACTTC. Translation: CASSIEESRAVEQYF.

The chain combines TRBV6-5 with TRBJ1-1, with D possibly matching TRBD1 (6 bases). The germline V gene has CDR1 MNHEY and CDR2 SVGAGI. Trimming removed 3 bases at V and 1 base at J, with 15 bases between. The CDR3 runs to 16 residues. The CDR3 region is CASSYRTVRGNTEAFF. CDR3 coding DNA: TGTGCCAGCAGTTATCGGACAGTTCGAGGGAACACTGAAGCTTTCTTT.

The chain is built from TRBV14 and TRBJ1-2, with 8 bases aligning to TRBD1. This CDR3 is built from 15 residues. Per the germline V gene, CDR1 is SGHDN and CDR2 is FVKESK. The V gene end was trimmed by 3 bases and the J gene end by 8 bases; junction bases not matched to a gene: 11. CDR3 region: CASSQYGQGGKGYTF. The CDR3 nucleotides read TGTGCCAGCAGCCAGTACGGACAGGGCGGTAAAGGCTACACCTTC.

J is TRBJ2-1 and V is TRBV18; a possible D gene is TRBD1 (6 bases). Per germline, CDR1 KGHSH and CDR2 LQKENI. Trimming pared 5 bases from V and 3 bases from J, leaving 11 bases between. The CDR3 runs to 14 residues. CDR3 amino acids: CASSGDTNYNEQFF. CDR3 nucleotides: TGTGCCAGCTCAGGGGACACCAACTACAATGAGCAGTTCTTC.

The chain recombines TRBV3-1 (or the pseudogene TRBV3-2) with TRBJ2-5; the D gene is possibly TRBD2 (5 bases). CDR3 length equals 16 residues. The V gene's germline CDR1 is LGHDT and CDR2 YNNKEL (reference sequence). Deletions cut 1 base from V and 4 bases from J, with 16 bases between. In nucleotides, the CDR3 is TGTGCCAGCAGCCAAGGGAGGATCAGAGGAGGAGAGACCCAGTACTTC. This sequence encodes CASSQGRIRGGETQYF.

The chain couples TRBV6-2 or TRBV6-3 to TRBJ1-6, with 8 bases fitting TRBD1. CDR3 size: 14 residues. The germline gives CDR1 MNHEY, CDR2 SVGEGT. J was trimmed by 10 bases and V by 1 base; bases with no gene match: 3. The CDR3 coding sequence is TGTGCCAGCAGTTACTTGACAGGGGCCTCACCCCTCCACTTT. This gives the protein CASSYLTGASPLHF.

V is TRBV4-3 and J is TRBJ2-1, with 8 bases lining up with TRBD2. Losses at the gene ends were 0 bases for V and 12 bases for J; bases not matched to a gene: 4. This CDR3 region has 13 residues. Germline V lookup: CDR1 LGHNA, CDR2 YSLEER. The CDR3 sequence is CASSQEAGVGQFF. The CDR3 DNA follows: TGCGCCAGCAGCCAAGAAGCGGGAGTTGGGCAGTTCTTC.

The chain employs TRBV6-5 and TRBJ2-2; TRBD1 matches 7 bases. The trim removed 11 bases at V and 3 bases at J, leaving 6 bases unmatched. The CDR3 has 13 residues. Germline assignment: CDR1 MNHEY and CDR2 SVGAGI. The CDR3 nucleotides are TGTGCCTCCAAGGGGGCCTACACCGGGGAGCTGTTTTTT. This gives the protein CASKGAYTGELFF.

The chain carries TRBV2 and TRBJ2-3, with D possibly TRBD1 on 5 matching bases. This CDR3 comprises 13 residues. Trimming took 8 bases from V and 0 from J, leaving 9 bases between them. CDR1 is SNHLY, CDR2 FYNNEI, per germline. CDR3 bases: TGTGCCAGCCAGTGGACAAGCACAGATACGCAGTATTTT. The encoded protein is CASQWTSTDTQYF.

CDR3 in amino acids: CASSARGNGNTIYF. The CDR3 coding sequence is TGTGCCAGCTCAGCCAGGGGAAATGGAAACACCATATATTTT. The rearrangement links TRBV18 to TRBJ1-3; TRBD1 is a possible D gene (6 bases). V lost 5 bases to trimming and J lost 3 bases, with 11 bases between them. In germline, CDR1 is KGHSH, CDR2 LQKENI. The CDR3 spans 14 residues.

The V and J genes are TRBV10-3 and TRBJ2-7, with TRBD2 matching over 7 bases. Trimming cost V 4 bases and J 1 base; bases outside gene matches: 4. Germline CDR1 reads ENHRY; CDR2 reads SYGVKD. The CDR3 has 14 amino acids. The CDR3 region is CAISGGGASYEQYF. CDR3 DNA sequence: TGTGCCATCAGTGGGGGAGGGGCTTCCTACGAGCAGTACTTC.

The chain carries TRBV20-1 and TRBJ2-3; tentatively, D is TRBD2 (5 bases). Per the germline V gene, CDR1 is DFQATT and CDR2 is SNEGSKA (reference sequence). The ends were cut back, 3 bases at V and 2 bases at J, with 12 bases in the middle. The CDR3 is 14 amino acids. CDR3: CSASSDLNTDTQYF. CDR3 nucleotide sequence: TGCAGTGCTAGTAGCGACTTGAACACAGATACGCAGTATTTT.

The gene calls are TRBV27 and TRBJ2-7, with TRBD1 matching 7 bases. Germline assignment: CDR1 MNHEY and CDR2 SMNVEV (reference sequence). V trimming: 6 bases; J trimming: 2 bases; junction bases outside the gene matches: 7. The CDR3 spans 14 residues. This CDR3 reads CASRTTGDPYEQYF. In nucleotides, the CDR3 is TGTGCCAGCAGAACCACAGGGGACCCCTACGAGCAGTACTTC.

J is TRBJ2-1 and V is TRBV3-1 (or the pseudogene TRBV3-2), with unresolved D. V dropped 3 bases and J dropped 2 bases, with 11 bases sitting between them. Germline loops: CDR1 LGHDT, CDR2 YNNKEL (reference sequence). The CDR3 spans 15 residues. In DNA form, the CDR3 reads TGTGCCAGCAGCCATTCTAGTAGGACCTACAATGAGCAGTTCTTC. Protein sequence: CASSHSSRTYNEQFF.